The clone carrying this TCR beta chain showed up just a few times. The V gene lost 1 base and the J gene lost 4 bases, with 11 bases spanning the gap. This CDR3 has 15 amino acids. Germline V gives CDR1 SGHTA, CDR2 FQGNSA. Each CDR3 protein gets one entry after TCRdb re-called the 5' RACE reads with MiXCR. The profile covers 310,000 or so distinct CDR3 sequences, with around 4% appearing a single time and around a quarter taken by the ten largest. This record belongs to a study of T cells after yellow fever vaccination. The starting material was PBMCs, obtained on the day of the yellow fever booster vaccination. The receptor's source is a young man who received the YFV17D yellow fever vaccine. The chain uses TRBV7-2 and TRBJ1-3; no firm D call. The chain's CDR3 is CASSLEVREGNTIYF. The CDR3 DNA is TGTGCCAGCAGCTTAGAGGTTCGGGAGGGAAACACCATATATTTT.